This paragraph reports one T cell receptor (beta chain). The data stem from a study of blood T cell repertoires in COVID-19. Study details: Researchers got acute and convalescent COVID-19 samples from the United States, Italy and Spain.

The repertoire was sequenced with immunoSEQ multiplex PCR; TCRdb's copy has only in-frame clones and lacks some. The table lists some 350,000 clones, approximately 88% of them singletons. V dropped 4 bases and J dropped 5 bases, with 9 bases sitting between them. This CDR3 is built from 12 residues. The cohort comprised adults aged roughly 18 to 95 years residing in approximately 25 US areas. In assigning cohorts, the study relied on participant-reported clinical history. The rearrangement uses TRBV12-3 or TRBV12-4 and TRBJ2-7, with D possibly TRBD1 on 5 matching bases. The sample comprised PBMCs or T cells enriched from blood (not recorded which). This clonotype originated in a man between 25 and 39 years old who had recovered from COVID-19. The CDR3 sequence: CASSWGRDEQYF. The DNA of the CDR3 is TGTGCCAGCAGTTGGGGCCGAGACGAGCAGTACTTC.